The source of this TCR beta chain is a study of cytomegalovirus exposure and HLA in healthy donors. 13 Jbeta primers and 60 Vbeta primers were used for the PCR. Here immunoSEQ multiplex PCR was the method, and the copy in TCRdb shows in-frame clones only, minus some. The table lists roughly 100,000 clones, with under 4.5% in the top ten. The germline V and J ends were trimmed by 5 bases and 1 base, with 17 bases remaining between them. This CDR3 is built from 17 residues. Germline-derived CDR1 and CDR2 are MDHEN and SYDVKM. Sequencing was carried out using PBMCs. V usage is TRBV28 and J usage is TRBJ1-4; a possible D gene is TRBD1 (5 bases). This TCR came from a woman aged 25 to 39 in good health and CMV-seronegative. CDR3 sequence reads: CASSRTQGSGTNEKLFF. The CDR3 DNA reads TGTGCCAGCAGTCGAACCCAGGGATCTGGAACTAATGAAAAACTGTTTTTT. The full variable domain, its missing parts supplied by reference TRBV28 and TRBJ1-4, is DVKVTQSSRYLVKRTGEKVFLECVQDMDHENMFWYRQDPGLGLRLIYFSYDVKMKEKGDIPEGYSVSREKKERFSLILESASTNQTSMYLCASSRTQGSGTNEKLFFGSGTQLSVL.